This T cell receptor beta chain was captured in a study of T-cell memory formation after mild COVID-19. Whole-study context: Most TCR clusters belonged to a single donor.

In regard to this clonotype: Its antigen is unknown.

Findings of the study overall: The CD4+ clones that contracted clustered mainly within CM and EM, and the CD8+ clones concentrated in EMRA. While clones contracting from day 15 to 85 were balanced between CD4 and CD8, later expanders leaned CD4+.

TCR alpha and TCR beta cDNA libraries carrying sample barcodes and UMIs came from 5'RACE with constant-segment primers. MiXCR, applied by TCRdb to the 5' RACE reads, yields one record per CDR3 protein. The sample carries around 190,000 distinct CDR3 sequences, approximately 17% recorded once. Germline lookup yields CDR1 GTSNPN and CDR2 SVGIG (reference sequence). This CDR3 has 12 residues. Trimming left V 4 bases short and J 2 bases short, with 7 bases between. The rearrangement uses TRBV30 and TRBJ2-3; D unresolved. This receptor was taken from a man between 18 and 35 years old who had mild COVID-19 (a few samples of this study predate the infection). Cell type and time point are not known. The sequenced sample was PBMCs or a T cell subset sorted from them (not recorded which). The CDR3 loop reads CAWNRPTDTQYF. In DNA, the CDR3 is TGTGCCTGGAACCGACCCACAGATACGCAGTATTTT.